Shown below are 27 T cell receptor beta chains from a single sample sequenced in a study of T-cell reconstitution after alpha-beta-depleted transplantation in children. Unique molecular identifiers were incorporated into the prepared TCRbeta library. TCRdb redid the calling of the PCR reads with MiXCR, one entry per CDR3 protein. Of almost 500,000 distinct CDR3 sequences in the sample, roughly a tenth were seen once. The input for sequencing was PBMCs, taken before TCRalphabeta/CD19-depleted stem cell transplant. Receptor source: a child aged 2 to 10 with inherited bone marrow failure, due to receive a stem cell transplant.

On this clonotype itself: This clone may be a read error of a much larger clone one base away. The V gene is TRBV5-1, the J gene TRBJ2-1; D may correspond to TRBD1 or TRBD2 (5 bases each). The CDR3 is 16 amino acids. Germline V CDR1 and CDR2: SGHRS, YFSETQ. Here the CDR3 reads CASSPGTLSSYNEHFF. The DNA of the CDR3 is TGCGCCAGCAGCCCCGGGACCCTGAGCTCCTACAATGAGCATTTCTTC.

This clonotype came up many times. The chain is built from TRBV6-2 or TRBV6-3 and TRBJ2-1, with D perhaps matching TRBD2 (6 bases). Between the trimmed V and J ends, which lost 7 bases and 4 bases, there was a span of 14 bases. The CDR3 consists of 14 residues. CDR1 is MNHEY and CDR2 is SVGEGT in the germline V gene. The CDR3 is CASTLGGMYNEQFF. The CDR3 nucleotides are TGTGCCAGCACCCTCGGCGGGATGTACAATGAGCAGTTCTTC.

This clonotype has ten or more counts. The chain joins TRBV7-2 to TRBJ1-1, with a possible D match to TRBD1 (5 bases). This CDR3 region has 13 residues. CDR1 is SGHTA and CDR2 is FQGNSA in the germline V gene. V was pared by 1 base and J by 10 bases, with 13 bases between. Here the CDR3 reads CASSLGRQGRAFF. The CDR3 nucleotides are TGTGCCAGCAGCTTAGGTCGGCAGGGTAGAGCTTTCTTT.

This clonotype has a count of ten or more. The chain employs TRBV5-1 and TRBJ2-1; 12 nucleotides agree with TRBD2. The CDR3 is 15 residues long. V shed 3 bases and J 6 bases; nucleotides not matched to a gene: 4. Germline V gives CDR1 SGHRS, CDR2 YFSETQ. CDR3 in DNA: TGCGCCAGCAGCTATGGACTAGCGGGGATCAATGAGCAGTTCTTC. Its translation is CASSYGLAGINEQFF.

This clonotype showed up many times. The rearrangement uses TRBV12-3 or TRBV12-4 and TRBJ1-1; D is possibly TRBD1 (5 bases). The V and J ends lost 10 bases and 0 bases respectively, with 12 bases between them. This CDR3 has 13 amino acids. In nucleotides, the CDR3 is TGTGCCACCCGGGAGGGGCTGAACACTGAAGCTTTCTTT. Its protein is CATREGLNTEAFF.

The V call is TRBV30, the J call TRBJ2-7; D ambiguous. This CDR3 region has 14 residues. CDR1 is GTSNPN and CDR2 is SVGIG in the germline V gene (reference sequence). V was shortened by 2 bases and J by 4 bases, with 15 bases between the two germline ends. The CDR3 region is CAWSPLTSSYEQYF. In DNA, the CDR3 is TGTGCCTGGAGTCCTCTTACCTCCTCTTACGAGCAGTACTTC.

J is TRBJ2-5 and V is TRBV5-1; the D is unclear. The CDR3 spans 13 residues. Germline assignment: CDR1 SGHRS and CDR2 YFSETQ. Trimming cost V 0 bases and J 5 bases, with 8 bases left between them. This CDR3 is CASSLDGSETQYF. In DNA form, the CDR3 reads TGCGCCAGCAGCTTGGATGGCTCGGAGACCCAGTACTTC. The whole variable domain, filled in from reference TRBV5-1 and TRBJ2-5, reads KAGVTQTPRYLIKTRGQQVTLSCSPISGHRSVSWYQQTPGQGLQFLFEYFSETQRNKGNFPGRFSGRQFSNSRSEMNVSTLELGDSALYLCASSLDGSETQYFGPGTRLLVL.

This clonotype was observed a few times. V gene TRBV24-1 combines with J gene TRBJ1-1; D perhaps matches TRBD1 (6 bases). In germline, CDR1 is KGHDR, CDR2 SFDVKD. The CDR3 loop spans 16 amino acids. V was trimmed by 2 bases and J by 2 bases, leaving 14 bases between them. CDR3 in amino acids: CATSDSRGASNTEAFF. CDR3 sequence (DNA): TGTGCCACCAGTGATTCCAGGGGTGCGTCTAACACTGAAGCTTTCTTT.

This clonotype was detected many times. The chain joins TRBV7-9 to TRBJ1-1, with a tentative D call TRBD1 (5 bases). Trimming took 1 base from V and 1 from J, leaving 10 bases between them. CDR3 length: 15 residues. Per the germline V gene, CDR1 is SEHNR and CDR2 is FQNEAQ (reference sequence). CDR3 DNA: TGTGCCAGCAGCTTAGGATGGGGGAAGAACACTGAAGCTTTCTTT. The encoded protein is CASSLGWGKNTEAFF.

This clonotype occurred many times. The chain joins TRBV27 to TRBJ2-5; D might be TRBD2 (6 bases). The CDR3 totals 13 residues. Trimming pared 4 bases from V and 2 bases from J, leaving 8 bases between. Germline loops: CDR1 MNHEY, CDR2 SMNVEV (reference sequence). CDR3 sequence reads: CASSWTIQETQYF. The CDR3, as DNA: TGTGCCAGCAGTTGGACTATTCAAGAGACCCAGTACTTC.

This clonotype was observed many times. The chain combines TRBV25-1 with TRBJ2-2; maybe TRBD1 (6 bases). Germline values: CDR1 MGHDK, CDR2 SYGVNS. This CDR3 is built from 16 residues. With 5 bases removed from V and 0 bases from J, the gap between germline ends came to 13 bases. The CDR3 bases are TGTGCCAGCAGTAAAAGGGGGTTAACGAACACCGGGGAGCTGTTTTTT. Its protein product is CASSKRGLTNTGELFF.

This clonotype was seen at least ten times. The J gene is TRBJ2-1, the V gene TRBV20-1; TRBD2 is a possible D gene (5 bases). CDR1 and CDR2 from the germline V gene are DFQATT and SNEGSKA (reference sequence). This CDR3 region has 15 residues. Deletions cut 0 bases from V and 2 bases from J, with 11 bases between. The CDR3 sequence: CSARDWGAPYNEQFF. In DNA, the CDR3 is TGCAGTGCTAGAGATTGGGGAGCCCCCTACAATGAGCAGTTCTTC.

This clonotype was picked up many times. One end of the junction does not line up with germline, which may come from a read error. The chain is built from TRBV6-5 and TRBJ2-1; 8 nucleotides line up with TRBD2. CDR3 size: 16 residues. Germline assignment: CDR1 MNHEY and CDR2 SVGAGI. CDR3 nucleotide sequence: TGTGCCAGCAGCTACTTGGCGGGAGGAAGGGACAATGAGCAGTTCTTC. Its protein product is CASSYLAGGRDNEQFF.

Ten or more counts support this clonotype. The V gene is TRBV20-1, the J gene TRBJ2-7; D assignment may be TRBD1 or TRBD2 (5 bases each). This CDR3 is built from 14 residues. The germline V gene encodes CDR1 DFQATT and CDR2 SNEGSKA (reference sequence). Trimming cost V 0 bases and J 2 bases, with 11 bases left between them. Written as DNA, the CDR3 is TGCAGTGCTAGAGATAGGGACGGACCCTACGAGCAGTACTTC. It encodes CSARDRDGPYEQYF.

This clonotype came up many times. The chain combines TRBV7-9 with TRBJ1-2; no firm D call. V lost 1 base and J lost 7, with 13 bases in between. Germline CDR1 and CDR2: SEHNR and FQNEAQ (reference sequence). This CDR3 region has 14 residues. The CDR3 DNA reads as TGTGCCAGCAGCTTAGAGCGGGGTTTGCGTGGCTACACCTTC. Translation: CASSLERGLRGYTF.

This clonotype was recorded at least ten times. The chain uses TRBV5-1 and TRBJ2-1; 8 positions match TRBD1. Germline V lookup: CDR1 SGHRS, CDR2 YFSETQ. This CDR3 is built from 15 residues. The ends lost 2 bases at V and 4 bases at J; junction bases unmatched: 5. CDR3 sequence: CASSLRGQDYNEQFF. CDR3 nucleotide sequence: TGCGCCAGCAGCTTACGGGGACAGGATTACAATGAGCAGTTCTTC.

This clonotype has a count of ten or more. V and J are TRBV15 and TRBJ2-7; D is possibly TRBD2 (5 bases). Per germline, CDR1 LNHNV and CDR2 YYDKDF (reference sequence). Trimming removed 0 bases from V and 9 bases from J, with 15 bases in between. The CDR3 covers 14 residues. The CDR3 sequence is CATSRDRPNRGQYF. Written as DNA, the CDR3 is TGTGCCACCAGCAGAGATCGGCCCAATCGGGGGCAGTACTTC.

This clonotype was seen many times. The genes are TRBV18 and TRBJ2-2, with a weak D call TRBD1 (6 bases). CDR1 and CDR2 (germline): KGHSH, LQKENI. V lost 4 bases to trimming and J lost 1 base, with 7 bases between them. The CDR3 length is 14 residues. DNA for the CDR3: TGTGCCAGCTCACAGGGACAGAACACCGGGGAGCTGTTTTTT. Amino acids: CASSQGQNTGELFF.

In this sample, this clonotype turned up many times. The chain's CDR3 is CSARTSGDYNEQFF. CDR3 sequence (DNA): TGCAGTGCTAGGACTAGCGGAGATTACAATGAGCAGTTCTTC. The chain couples TRBV20-1 to TRBJ2-1; 9 bases are a match to TRBD2. The germline V gene encodes CDR1 DFQATT and CDR2 SNEGSKA (reference sequence). The V gene end was trimmed by 3 bases and the J gene end by 4 bases; junction bases not matched to a gene: 4. CDR3 length: 14 residues.

This clonotype was seen ten or more times. V and J are TRBV27 and TRBJ2-2; D is perhaps TRBD2 (7 bases). Germline V gene lookup returns CDR1 MNHEY and CDR2 SMNVEV (reference sequence). The V end lost 2 bases, the J end lost 8 bases, and 15 bases lay between the germline ends. There are 15 residues in the CDR3. Here the CDR3 DNA reads TGTGCCAGCAGTTTAAGGGGCGGGGGCTCTGGGGAGCTGTTTTTT. Amino acids: CASSLRGGGSGELFF.

This clonotype was counted only a few times. The genes are TRBV6-5 and TRBJ1-1, with a tentative D call TRBD1 (6 bases). CDR1 is MNHEY and CDR2 is SVGAGI in the germline V gene. This CDR3 is built from 14 residues. Trimming left V 2 bases short and J 3 bases short, with 10 bases between. CDR3 sequence reads: CASSYAGQYTEAFF. In DNA form, the CDR3 reads TGTGCCAGCAGTTACGCCGGACAGTACACTGAAGCTTTCTTT.

Ten or more counts support this clonotype. The genes are TRBV5-4 and TRBJ2-5; 10 bases align to TRBD1. The CDR3 totals 15 residues. The germline V gene has CDR1 SGHNT and CDR2 YYREEE (reference sequence). Trimming took 4 bases from V and 5 from J; bases not matched to a gene: 8. The CDR3 bases are TGTGCCAGCAGCACGCGACAGGGGGCAGCGGAGACCCAGTACTTC. Translated, it gives CASSTRQGAAETQYF.

The V gene is TRBV27, the J gene TRBJ2-1, with 8 positions matching TRBD2. This CDR3 is 13 amino acids long. Trimming removed 7 bases from V and 10 bases from J; junction bases left unmatched: 9. CDR1 and CDR2 (germline): MNHEY, SMNVEV (reference sequence). CDR3 sequence: CASKISGRHEQFF. The CDR3 nucleotides read TGTGCCAGCAAAATAAGCGGGAGACACGAGCAGTTCTTC.

This chain connects TRBV4-1 to TRBJ1-5; D perhaps matches TRBD1 (6 bases). Germline V gives CDR1 MGHRA, CDR2 YSYEKL. The CDR3 covers 16 residues. The ends were cut back, 5 bases at V and 5 bases at J, with 19 bases in the middle. The CDR3 bases are TGCGCCAGCAGCGAAACTTTACAGGGAACGGATCAGCCCCAGCATTTT. This codes for CASSETLQGTDQPQHF.

This clonotype has at least ten counts. This chain connects TRBV27 to TRBJ2-1, with 7 bases fitting TRBD1. Germline values: CDR1 MNHEY, CDR2 SMNVEV (reference sequence). V lost 5 bases to trimming and J lost 1 base; unmatched junction nucleotides: 11. CDR3 length: 17 residues. The chain's CDR3 is CASSITQGMGSYNEQFF. CDR3 DNA: TGTGCCAGCAGTATAACACAGGGGATGGGGTCCTACAATGAGCAGTTCTTC.

This clonotype has only a few counts. V and J are TRBV30 and TRBJ2-3; the D call may be TRBD1 or TRBD2 (5 bases each). The CDR3 totals 13 residues. V was cut by 4 bases and J by 1 base, with 9 bases left in between. Germline CDR1 reads GTSNPN; CDR2 reads SVGIG (reference sequence). The CDR3 sequence is CAWNRGGTDTQYF. In nucleotides, the CDR3 is TGTGCCTGGAACCGAGGGGGCACAGATACGCAGTATTTT.

In its sample, this clonotype was seen many times. The rearrangement joins TRBV13 to TRBJ2-2; D may match TRBD1 or TRBD2 (5 bases each). Germline CDR1 reads PRHDT; CDR2 reads FYEKMQ (reference sequence). V was clipped by 5 bases and J by 5 bases, with 18 bases between them. This CDR3 has 16 amino acids. CDR3 protein: CASSNWDLEGTGELFF. The CDR3 region has the DNA TGTGCCAGCAGCAACTGGGACCTAGAGGGTACCGGGGAGCTGTTTTTT.